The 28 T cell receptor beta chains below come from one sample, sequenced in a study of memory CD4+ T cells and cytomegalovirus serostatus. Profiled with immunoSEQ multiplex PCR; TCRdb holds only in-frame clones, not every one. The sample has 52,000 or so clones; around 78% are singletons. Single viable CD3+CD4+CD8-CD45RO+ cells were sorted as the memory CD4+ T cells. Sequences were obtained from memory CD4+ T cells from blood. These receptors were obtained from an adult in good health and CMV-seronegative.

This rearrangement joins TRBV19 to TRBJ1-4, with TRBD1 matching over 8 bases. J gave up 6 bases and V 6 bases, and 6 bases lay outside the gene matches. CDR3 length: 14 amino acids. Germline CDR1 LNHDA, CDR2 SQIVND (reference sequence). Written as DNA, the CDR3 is TGTGCCAGTAGGACAGGGGCCCCCTATGAAAAACTGTTTTTT. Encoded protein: CASRTGAPYEKLFF.

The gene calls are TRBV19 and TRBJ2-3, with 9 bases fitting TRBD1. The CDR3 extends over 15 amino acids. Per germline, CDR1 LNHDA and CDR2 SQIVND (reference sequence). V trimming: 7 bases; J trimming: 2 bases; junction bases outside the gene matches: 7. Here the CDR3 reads CASKQGQGYTDTQYF. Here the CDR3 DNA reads TGTGCCAGTAAACAGGGACAGGGTTACACAGATACGCAGTATTTT.

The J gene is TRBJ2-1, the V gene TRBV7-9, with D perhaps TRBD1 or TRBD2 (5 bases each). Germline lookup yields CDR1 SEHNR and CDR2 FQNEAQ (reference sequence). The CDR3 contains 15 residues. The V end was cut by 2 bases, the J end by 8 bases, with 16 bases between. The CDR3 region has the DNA TGTGCCAGCAGCTTACTGAGACTGGGGGTGGATGAGCAGTTCTTC. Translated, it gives CASSLLRLGVDEQFF.

The CDR3 DNA follows: TGTGCCAGCAGCTTACCGTCAAGGCCCTATAATTCACCCCTCCACTTT. This sequence encodes CASSLPSRPYNSPLHF. The chain is built from TRBV7-8 and TRBJ1-6; D unresolved. Trimming took 2 bases from V and 2 from J, leaving 10 bases between them. CDR3 length: 16 amino acids. The germline CDR1 and CDR2 sequences are SGHVS and FQNEAQ.

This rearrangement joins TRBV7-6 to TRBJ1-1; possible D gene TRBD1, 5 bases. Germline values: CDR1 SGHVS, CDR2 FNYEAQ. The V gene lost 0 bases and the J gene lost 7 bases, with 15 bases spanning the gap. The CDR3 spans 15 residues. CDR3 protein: CASSLATRVEGEAFF. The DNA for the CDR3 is TGTGCCAGCAGCTTAGCGACCAGGGTGGAGGGTGAAGCTTTCTTT.

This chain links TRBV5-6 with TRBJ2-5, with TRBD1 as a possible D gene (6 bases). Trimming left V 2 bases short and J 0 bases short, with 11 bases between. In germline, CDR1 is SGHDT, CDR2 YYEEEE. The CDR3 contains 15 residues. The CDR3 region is CASSLKQGNQETQYF. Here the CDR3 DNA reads TGTGCCAGCAGCTTAAAACAGGGAAACCAAGAGACCCAGTACTTC.

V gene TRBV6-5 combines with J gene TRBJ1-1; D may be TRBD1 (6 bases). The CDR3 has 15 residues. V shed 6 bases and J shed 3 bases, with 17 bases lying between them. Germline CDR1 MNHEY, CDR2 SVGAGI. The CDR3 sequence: CASRKTRGTYTEAFF. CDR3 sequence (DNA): TGTGCCAGCAGAAAGACCAGGGGTACATACACTGAAGCTTTCTTT.

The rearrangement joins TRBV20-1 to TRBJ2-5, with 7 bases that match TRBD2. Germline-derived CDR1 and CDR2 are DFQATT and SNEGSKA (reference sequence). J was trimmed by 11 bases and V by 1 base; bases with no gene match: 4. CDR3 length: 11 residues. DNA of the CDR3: TGCAGTGCTAGAGTGTCAGCGGGGCAGTACTTC. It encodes CSARVSAGQYF.

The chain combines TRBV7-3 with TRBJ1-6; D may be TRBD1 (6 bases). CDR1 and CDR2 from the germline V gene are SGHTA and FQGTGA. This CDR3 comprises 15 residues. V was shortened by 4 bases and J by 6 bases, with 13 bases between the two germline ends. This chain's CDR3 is CASSSQGHRNSPLHF. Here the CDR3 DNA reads TGTGCCAGCAGCTCCCAGGGACACCGTAATTCACCCCTCCACTTT.

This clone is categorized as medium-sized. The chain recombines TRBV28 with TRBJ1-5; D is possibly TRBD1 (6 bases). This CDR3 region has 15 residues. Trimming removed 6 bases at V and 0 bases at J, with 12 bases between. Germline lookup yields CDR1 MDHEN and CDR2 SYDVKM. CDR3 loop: CASRPDRSSNQPQHF. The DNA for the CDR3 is TGTGCCAGCAGGCCCGACAGGAGTAGCAATCAGCCCCAGCATTTT.

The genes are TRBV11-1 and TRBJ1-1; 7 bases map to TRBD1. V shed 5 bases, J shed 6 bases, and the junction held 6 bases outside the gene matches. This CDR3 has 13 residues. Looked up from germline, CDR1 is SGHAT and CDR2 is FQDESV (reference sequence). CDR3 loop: CASSIRQGSEAFF. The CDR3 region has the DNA TGTGCCAGCAGCATCAGACAGGGCTCTGAAGCTTTCTTT.

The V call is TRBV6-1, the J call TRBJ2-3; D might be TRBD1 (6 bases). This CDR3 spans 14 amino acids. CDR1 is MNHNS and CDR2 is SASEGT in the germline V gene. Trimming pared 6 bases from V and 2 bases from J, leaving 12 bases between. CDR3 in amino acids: CASRRTVITDTQYF. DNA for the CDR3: TGTGCCAGCAGGCGGACAGTGATCACAGATACGCAGTATTTT.

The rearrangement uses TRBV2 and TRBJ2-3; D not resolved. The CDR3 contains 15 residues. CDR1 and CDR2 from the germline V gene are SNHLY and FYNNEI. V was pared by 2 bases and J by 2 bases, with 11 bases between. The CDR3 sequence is CASSETQLTTDTQYF. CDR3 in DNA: TGTGCCAGCAGTGAAACTCAGCTTACCACAGATACGCAGTATTTT.

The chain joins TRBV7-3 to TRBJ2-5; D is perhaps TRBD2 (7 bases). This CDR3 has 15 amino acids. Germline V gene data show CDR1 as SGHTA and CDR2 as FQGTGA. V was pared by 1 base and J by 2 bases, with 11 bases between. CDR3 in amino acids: CASSLMGGRQETQYF. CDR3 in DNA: TGTGCCAGCAGCTTAATGGGGGGGCGGCAAGAGACCCAGTACTTC.

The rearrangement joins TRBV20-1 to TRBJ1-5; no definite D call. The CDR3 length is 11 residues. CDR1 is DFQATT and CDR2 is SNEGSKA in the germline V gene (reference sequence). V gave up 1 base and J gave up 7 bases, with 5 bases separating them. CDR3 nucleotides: TGCAGTGCTAGAGCCGGCCAGCCCCAGCATTTT. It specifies CSARAGQPQHF.

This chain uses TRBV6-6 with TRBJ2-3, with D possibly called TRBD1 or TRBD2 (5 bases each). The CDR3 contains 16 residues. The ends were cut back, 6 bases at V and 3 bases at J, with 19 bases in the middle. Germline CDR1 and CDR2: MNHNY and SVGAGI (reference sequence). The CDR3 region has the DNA TGTGCCAGCAGCGGCAAAACAGGAGGAGTGACAGATACGCAGTATTTT. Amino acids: CASSGKTGGVTDTQYF.

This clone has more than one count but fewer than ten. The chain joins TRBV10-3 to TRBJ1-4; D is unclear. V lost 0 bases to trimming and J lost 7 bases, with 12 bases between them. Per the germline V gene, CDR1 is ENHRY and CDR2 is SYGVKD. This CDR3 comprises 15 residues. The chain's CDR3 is CAISESQDTSEKLFF. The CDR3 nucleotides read TGTGCCATCAGTGAGTCTCAGGATACCTCTGAAAAACTGTTTTTT.

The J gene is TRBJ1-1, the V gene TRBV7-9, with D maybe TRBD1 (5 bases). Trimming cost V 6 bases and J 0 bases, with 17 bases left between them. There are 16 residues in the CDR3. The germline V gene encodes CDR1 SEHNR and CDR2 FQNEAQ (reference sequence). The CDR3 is CASSSAGQRMNTEAFF. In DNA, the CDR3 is TGTGCCAGCAGTTCCGCGGGGCAAAGAATGAACACTGAAGCTTTCTTT.

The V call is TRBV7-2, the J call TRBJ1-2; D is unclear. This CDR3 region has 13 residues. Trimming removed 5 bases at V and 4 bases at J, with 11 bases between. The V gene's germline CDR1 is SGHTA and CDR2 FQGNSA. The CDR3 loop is CASSPRRFYGYTF. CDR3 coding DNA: TGTGCCAGCAGCCCCCGCAGATTCTATGGCTACACCTTC.

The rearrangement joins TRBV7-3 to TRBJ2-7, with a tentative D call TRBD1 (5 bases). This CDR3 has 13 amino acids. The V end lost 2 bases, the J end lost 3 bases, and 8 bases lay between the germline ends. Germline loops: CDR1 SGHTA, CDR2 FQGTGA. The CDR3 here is CASSLGQDYEQYF. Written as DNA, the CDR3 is TGTGCCAGCAGCTTAGGACAAGACTACGAGCAGTACTTC. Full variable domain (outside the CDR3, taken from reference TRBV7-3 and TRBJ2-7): GAGVSQTPSNKVTEKGKYVELRCDPISGHTALYWYRQSLGQGPEFLIYFQGTGAADDSGLPNDRFFAVRPEGSVSTLKIQRTERGDSAVYLCASSLGQDYEQYFGPGTRLTVT.

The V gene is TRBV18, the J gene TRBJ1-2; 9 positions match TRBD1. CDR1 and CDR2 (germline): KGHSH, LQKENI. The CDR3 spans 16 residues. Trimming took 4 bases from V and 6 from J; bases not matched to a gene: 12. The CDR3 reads CASSQQGAPSKNGYTF. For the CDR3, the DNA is TGTGCCAGCTCACAACAGGGGGCGCCGTCAAAAAATGGCTACACCTTC.

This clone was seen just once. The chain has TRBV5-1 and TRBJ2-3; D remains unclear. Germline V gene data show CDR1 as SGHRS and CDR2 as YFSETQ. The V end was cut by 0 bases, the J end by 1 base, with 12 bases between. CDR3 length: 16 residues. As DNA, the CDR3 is TGCGCCAGCAGCTTGGCCACGTTTTTGGGCACAGATACGCAGTATTTT. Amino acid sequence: CASSLATFLGTDTQYF.

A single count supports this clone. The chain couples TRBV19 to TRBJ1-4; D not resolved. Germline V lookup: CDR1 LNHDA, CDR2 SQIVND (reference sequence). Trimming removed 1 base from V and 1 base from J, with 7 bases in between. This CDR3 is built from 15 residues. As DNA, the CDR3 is TGTGCCAGTAGTATAGGAACGAGAACTAATGAAAAACTGTTTTTT. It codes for CASSIGTRTNEKLFF.

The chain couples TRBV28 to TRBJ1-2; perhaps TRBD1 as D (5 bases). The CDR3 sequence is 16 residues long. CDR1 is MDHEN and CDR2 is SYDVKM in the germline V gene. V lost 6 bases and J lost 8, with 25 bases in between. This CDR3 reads CASSGLVGPGRLGYTF. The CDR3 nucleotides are TGTGCCAGCAGCGGTCTTGTCGGACCAGGGAGGTTAGGCTACACCTTC.

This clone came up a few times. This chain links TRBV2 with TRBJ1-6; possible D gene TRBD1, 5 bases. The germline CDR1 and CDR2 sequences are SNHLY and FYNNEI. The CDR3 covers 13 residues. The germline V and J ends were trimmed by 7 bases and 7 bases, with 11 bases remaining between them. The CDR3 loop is CASKRGPNSPLHF. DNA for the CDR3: TGTGCCAGCAAAAGGGGCCCAAATTCACCCCTCCACTTT. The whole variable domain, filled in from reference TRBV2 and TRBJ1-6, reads EPEVTQTPSHQVTQMGQEVILRCVPISNHLYFYWYRQILGQKVEFLVSFYNNEISEKSEIFDDQFSVERPDGSNFTLKIRSTKLEDSAMYFCASKRGPNSPLHFGNGTRLTVT.

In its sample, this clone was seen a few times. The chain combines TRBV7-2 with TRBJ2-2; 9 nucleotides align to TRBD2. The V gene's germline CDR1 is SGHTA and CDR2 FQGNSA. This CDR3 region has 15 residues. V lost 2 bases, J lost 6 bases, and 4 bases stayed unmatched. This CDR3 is CASSLTAGGPGELFF. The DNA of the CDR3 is TGTGCCAGCAGCTTAACAGCGGGAGGCCCCGGGGAGCTGTTTTTT.

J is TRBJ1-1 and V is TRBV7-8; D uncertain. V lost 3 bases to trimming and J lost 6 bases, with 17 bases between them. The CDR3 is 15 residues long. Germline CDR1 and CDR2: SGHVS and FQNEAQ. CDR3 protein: CASSLVGSSPAEAFF. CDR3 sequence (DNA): TGTGCCAGCAGCTTGGTGGGAAGCTCCCCGGCTGAAGCTTTCTTT.

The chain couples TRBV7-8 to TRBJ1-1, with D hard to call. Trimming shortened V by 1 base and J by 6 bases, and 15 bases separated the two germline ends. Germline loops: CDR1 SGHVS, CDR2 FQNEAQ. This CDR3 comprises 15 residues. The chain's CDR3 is CASSLVEWARSEAFF. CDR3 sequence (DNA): TGTGCCAGCAGCTTAGTAGAGTGGGCCCGGTCTGAAGCTTTCTTT.